The text below deals with one T cell receptor beta chain. The data are from a study of Ad26.COV2.S vaccination and SARS-CoV-2 variants. Study in general: The COV1001 Ad26.COV2.S trial arm included the donor. Ad26.COV2.S, an intramuscular injection, was given once or twice 56 days apart.

Clones were sequenced by immunoSEQ multiplex PCR, and TCRdb holds only the in-frame ones, with some missing. This sample has some 500,000 clones, with roughly nine tenths found just once. As to treatment: some 20 received Ad26.COV2.S at low or high dose, single or two shots; five or six received placebo; per-sample allocation not given. Sampling occurred on day 63 after the first vaccine or placebo injection. Germline lookup yields CDR1 SGHRS and CDR2 YFSETQ. The CDR3 is made up of 13 amino acids. Trimming stripped 2 bases from V and 1 base from J, with 6 bases between. The sample here was peripheral blood, taken in a trial of Ad26.COV2.S vaccine versus placebo. The receptor's source is a person aged 18-65 years who received the Ad26.COV2.S COVID-19 vaccine or a placebo. The rearrangement uses TRBV5-1 and TRBJ1-1; D is unclear. CDR3: CASSFNTNTEAFF. CDR3 coding DNA: TGCGCCAGCAGCTTCAATACGAACACTGAAGCTTTCTTT.